This T cell receptor (beta chain) was identified during a study of T cell responses to AZD1222 COVID-19 vaccine. Germline V lookup: CDR1 SGHTA, CDR2 FQGNSA. This CDR3 comprises 17 residues. Trimming cost V 1 base and J 5 bases, with 18 bases left between them. Generated by immunoSEQ multiplex PCR, the TCRdb table keeps only in-frame clones and is missing some. The table has under 200,000 clones, just over 90% seen once. Points from the study as a whole: When two AZD1222 doses had been given, Spike-specific TCR breadth and depth rose. Of the AZD1222 recipients, only five or six were seropositive at baseline. Without day 14 samples, only post-peak T cell repertoires were studied.

Turning to this clone: The antigen remains unidentified.

This clonotype was sampled from an adult who received the MenACWY meningococcal vaccine as a control. The specimen was peripheral blood, collected 28 days after the second dose of the MenACWY control vaccine. The V call is TRBV7-2, the J call TRBJ2-4; possibly TRBD1 for D (6 bases). The CDR3, as DNA: TGTGCCAGCAGCTTAGTAAGGGGCAGGGGTTCGGAAAACATTCAGTACTTC. Translated: CASSLVRGRGSENIQYF.